This is a list of T cell receptor beta chains from one sample in a study of cytotoxic CD8 clonotypes in ibrutinib-treated CLL. Method: immunoSEQ multiplex PCR; TCRdb's copy keeps in-frame clones and lacks some. The data contain nearly 15,000 clones, roughly 68% of them singletons. The sample was PBMCs, taken before ibrutinib treatment. Receptors were obtained from a human donor with chronic lymphocytic leukemia. The CDR3 runs from the conserved cysteine through the conserved F or W. A D gene is named only where the DNA matches it firmly. Rows may omit the clone size; those that give it use once, few, many or a size class.

d_gene | j_gene | abundance | v_gene | CDR3nt | CDR3aa
- | TRBJ2-7 | large | TRBV4-2 | TGTGCCAGCAGCCTTACTGCAGGGCTGAGCTCCTACGAGCAGTACTTC | CASSLTAGLSSYEQYF
TRBD2 | TRBJ2-2 | - | TRBV5-1 | TGCGCCAGCAGTCGGGGACTAGCGGGAGTGCAGGCCGGGGAGCTGTTTTTT | CASSRGLAGVQAGELFF
- | TRBJ2-7 | - | TRBV11-3 | TGTGCCAGCAGCTTAGGTGGGTCCTACGAGCAGTACTTC | CASSLGGSYEQYF
- | TRBJ1-1 | - | TRBV11-1 | TGTGCCAGCACCGCCGGGGGGGCGCGCTCCTTC | CASTAGGARSF
- | TRBJ1-2 | - | TRBV29-1 | TGCAGCGTTTTGGGGGGTGGAGGTAACTATGGCTACACCTTC | CSVLGGGGNYGYTF
- | TRBJ1-2 | - | TRBV7-9 | TGTGCCAGCAGCTCCGACAGGAGAGCTAACTATGGCTACACCTTC | CASSSDRRANYGYTF
- | TRBJ2-3 | few | TRBV11-2 | TGTGCCAGCAGCTTAGCGACGGCCTTATATTTGCTAGATACGCAGTATTTT | CASSLATALYLLDTQYF
- | TRBJ2-1 | - | TRBV5-6 | TGTGCCAGCAGCTTGGATTTAGGAAACTCCTACAATGAGCAGTTCTTC | CASSLDLGNSYNEQFF
- | TRBJ2-1 | - | TRBV6-1 | TGTGCCAGCAGCCTTATTTTGGGTGAGCAGTTCTTC | CASSLILGEQFF
TRBD1 | TRBJ1-2 | medium-sized | TRBV18 | TGTGCCAGCTCACCAAATACAGGGCAGGGGGCGGATGGCTACACCTTC | CASSPNTGQGADGYTF
TRBD2 | TRBJ2-2 | - | TRBV6-6 | TGTGCCAGCCGTTGGGGGGGCACCGGGGAGCTGTTTTTT | CASRWGGTGELFF
TRBD1 | TRBJ2-7 | - | TRBV30 | TGTGCCTGGAGTGGCGACAGGGACAACGAGCAGTACTTC | CAWSGDRDNEQYF
- | TRBJ2-1 | - | TRBV20-1 | TGCAGTGCTAGAGACCCCCCGGGGCTGTTCTTC | CSARDPPGLFF
- | TRBJ1-5 | - | TRBV5-6 | TGTGCCAGCAGCTTGGGCAGGGGCCAACTCTATAGCAATCAGCCCCAGCATTTT | CASSLGRGQLYSNQPQHF
- | TRBJ2-4 | medium-sized | TRBV5-5 | TGTGCCAGCAGCTTCCCCCTCGGGACTCAAAACATTCAGTACTTC | CASSFPLGTQNIQYF
TRBD1 | TRBJ1-5 | - | TRBV18 | TGTGCCAGCTCACCAGGACAGGCCACCCCCCAGCATTTT | CASSPGQATPQHF
- | TRBJ2-2 | - | TRBV5-1 | TGCGCCAGCAGCTTCGTCGCCGGGGAGCTGTTTTTT | CASSFVAGELFF
- | TRBJ2-3 | - | TRBV20-1 | TGCAGTGCTAGTCGGTATACGCAGTATTTT | CSASRYTQYF
- | TRBJ1-4 | - | TRBV27 | TGTGCCAGCAGTTTTTCGAACCGCGAAAAACTGTTTTTT | CASSFSNREKLFF
TRBD2 | TRBJ2-5 | few | TRBV6-5 | TGTGCCAGCAGTTACGACTTAGCGGGGGCGGAGACCCAGTACTTC | CASSYDLAGAETQYF
- | TRBJ2-1 | - | TRBV6-4 | TGTGCCAGCAGTGAGTTTTGGGGGTATGAGCAGTTCTTC | CASSEFWGYEQFF
- | TRBJ2-5 | few | TRBV28 | TGTGCCAGCAGTCCGGGACGGATGTTACAAGAGACCCAGTACTTC | CASSPGRMLQETQYF
- | TRBJ2-3 | - | TRBV2 | TGTGCCAGCAGTGAAAGGACACGTCGCACAGATACGCAGTATTTT | CASSERTRRTDTQYF
TRBD1 | TRBJ1-5 | once | TRBV6-5 | TGTGCCAGCGGGGACAGGGACTATCAGCCCCAGCATTTT | CASGDRDYQPQHF
- | TRBJ1-2 | - | TRBV6-6 | TGTGCCAGCAGTCTACAGGGAGGCGGCTATGGCTACACCTTC | CASSLQGGGYGYTF
- | TRBJ1-1 | - | TRBV28 | TGTGCCAGCAGTTTATGGATGAACACTGAAGCTTTCTTT | CASSLWMNTEAFF
TRBD1 | TRBJ1-2 | - | TRBV27 | TGTGCCAGCAGTTCAGATGACAGGGTCTGGAATGGCTACACCTTC | CASSSDDRVWNGYTF
- | TRBJ1-3 | - | TRBV6-1 | TGTGCCAGCAGTCCCGGGACCTCTGGAAACACCATATATTTT | CASSPGTSGNTIYF
- | TRBJ2-1 | few | TRBV5-4 | TGTGCCAGCAGCTTGGGTCCCTACAATGAGCAGTTCTTC | CASSLGPYNEQFF
- | TRBJ2-3 | - | TRBV15 | TGTGCCACCAGCAGAGATGGCGTGGGGGAGTATTTT | CATSRDGVGEYF
TRBD1 | TRBJ1-5 | - | TRBV6-1 | TGTGCCAGCACACAACACAGGGGTGTGGGACAGCCCCAGCATTTT | CASTQHRGVGQPQHF
TRBD2 | TRBJ2-2 | - | TRBV5-1 | TGCGCCAGCAGCTTGGGACTAGCGGGAGCACCCACGAACACCGGGGAGCTGTTTTTT | CASSLGLAGAPTNTGELFF
TRBD1 | TRBJ1-2 | - | TRBV19 | TGTGCCAGTAGTATCGCGCAGGGGGCCTATGGCTACACCTTC | CASSIAQGAYGYTF
- | TRBJ2-6 | - | TRBV4-1 | TGCGCCAGCAGCCAAGACCACTCTGGGGCCAACGTCCTGACTTTC | CASSQDHSGANVLTF
- | TRBJ2-7 | - | TRBV28 | TGTGCCAGCCACCAGGGGGGGCGCTACGAGCAGTACTTC | CASHQGGRYEQYF
- | TRBJ1-5 | - | TRBV10-3 | TGTGCCATCAGTGAGTCGAATTTTGGGGGCTTGGGTCAGCCCCAGCATTTT | CAISESNFGGLGQPQHF
- | TRBJ2-4 | - | TRBV6-5 | TGTGCCAGCAGTAGGCGGGGAGCCCTGGGGAACATTCAGTACTTC | CASSRRGALGNIQYF
- | TRBJ1-1 | - | TRBV15 | TGTGCCACCAGCAGATCTGGACCGAACACTGAAGCTTTCTTT | CATSRSGPNTEAFF